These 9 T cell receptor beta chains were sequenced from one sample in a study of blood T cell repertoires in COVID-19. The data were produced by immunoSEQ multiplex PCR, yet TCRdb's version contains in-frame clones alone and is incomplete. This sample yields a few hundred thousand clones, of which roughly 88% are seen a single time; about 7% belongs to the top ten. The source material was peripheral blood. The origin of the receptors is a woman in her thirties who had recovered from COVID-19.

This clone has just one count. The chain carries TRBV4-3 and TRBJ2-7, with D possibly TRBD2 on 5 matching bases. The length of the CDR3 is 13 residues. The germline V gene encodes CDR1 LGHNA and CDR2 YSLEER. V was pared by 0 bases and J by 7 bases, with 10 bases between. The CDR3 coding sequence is TGCGCCAGCAGCCAAGAAGAGGGCGGGGAGCAGTACTTC. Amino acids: CASSQEEGGEQYF.

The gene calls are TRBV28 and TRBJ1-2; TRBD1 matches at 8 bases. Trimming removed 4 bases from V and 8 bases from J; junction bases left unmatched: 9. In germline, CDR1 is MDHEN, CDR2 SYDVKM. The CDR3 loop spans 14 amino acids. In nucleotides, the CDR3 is TGTGCCAGCAGTTCAAGGACAGGGAGCGACGGCTACACCTTC. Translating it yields CASSSRTGSDGYTF.

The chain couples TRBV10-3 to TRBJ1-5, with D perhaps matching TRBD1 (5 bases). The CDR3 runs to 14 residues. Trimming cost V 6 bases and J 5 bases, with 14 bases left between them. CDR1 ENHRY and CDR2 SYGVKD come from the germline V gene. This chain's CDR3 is CAISQTAGHQPQHF. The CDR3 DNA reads TGTGCCATCAGCCAGACCGCGGGGCATCAGCCCCAGCATTTT.

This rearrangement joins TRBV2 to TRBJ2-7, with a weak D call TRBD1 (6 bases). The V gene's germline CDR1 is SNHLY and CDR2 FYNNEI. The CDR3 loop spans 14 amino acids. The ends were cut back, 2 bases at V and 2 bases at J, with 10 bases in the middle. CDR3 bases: TGTGCCAGCAGTGAATGGGACACAGCCTACGAGCAGTACTTC. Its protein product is CASSEWDTAYEQYF.

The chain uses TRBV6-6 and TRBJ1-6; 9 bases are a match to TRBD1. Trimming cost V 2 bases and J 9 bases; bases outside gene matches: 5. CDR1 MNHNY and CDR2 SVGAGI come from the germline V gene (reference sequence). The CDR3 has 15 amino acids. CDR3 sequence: CASSYGTGITSPLHF. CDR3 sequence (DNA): TGTGCCAGCAGTTACGGGACAGGGATTACTTCACCCCTCCACTTT.

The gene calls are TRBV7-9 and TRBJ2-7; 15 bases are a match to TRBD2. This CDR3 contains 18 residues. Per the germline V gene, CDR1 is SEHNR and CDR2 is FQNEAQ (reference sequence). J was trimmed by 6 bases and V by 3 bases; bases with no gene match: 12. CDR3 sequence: CASSFAGLAGGALLEQYF. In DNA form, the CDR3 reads TGTGCCAGCAGCTTCGCGGGACTAGCGGGGGGAGCCCTACTCGAGCAGTACTTC.

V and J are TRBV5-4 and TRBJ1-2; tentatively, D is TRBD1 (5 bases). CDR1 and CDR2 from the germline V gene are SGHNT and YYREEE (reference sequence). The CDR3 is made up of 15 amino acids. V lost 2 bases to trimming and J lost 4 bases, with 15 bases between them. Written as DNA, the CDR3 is TGTGCCAGCAGCTTTGTTGGGACTTCCAGCTATGGCTACACCTTC. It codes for CASSFVGTSSYGYTF.

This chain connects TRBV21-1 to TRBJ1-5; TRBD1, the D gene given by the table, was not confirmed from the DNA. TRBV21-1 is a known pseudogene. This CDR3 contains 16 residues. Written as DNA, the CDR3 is TGTGCCAGCAGCAAAACAGGGTGTTTGAGCAATCAGCCCCAGCATTTT. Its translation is CASSKTGCLSNQPQHF.

The CDR3 DNA is TGCGCCAGCAGCCAAGGGACCAGCGGGGGGCTGGAGGGTACGCAGTATTTT. It codes for CASSQGTSGGLEGTQYF. This sequence joins TRBV4-1 and TRBJ2-3, with 9 positions matching TRBD2. The CDR3 totals 17 residues. The germline V gene has CDR1 MGHRA and CDR2 YSYEKL. The trim removed 1 base at V and 8 bases at J, leaving 13 bases unmatched.